The next 27 T cell receptor delta chains were all read from a single sample in a study of Vδ1+ human thymocytes. Study-wide points: In the thymus, TRG and TRD repertoires looked highly polyclonal with Gaussian CDR3 lengths.

Sequences come from RNA converted to cDNA by reverse transcription. Pooled V-gene forward primers with one constant-region reverse primer generated the CDR3 amplicons by multiplex PCR. TCRdb reprocessed the multiplex PCR reads using CATT. The sample lists about 75,000 delta-chain clones, more than 30% occurring once. No cognate antigen is known for these TCRs. The material sequenced was Vdelta1+ gamma-delta thymocytes from the thymus. The subset is: FACS-sorted CD3+ TCRalphabeta- TCRVdelta1+ TCRVdelta2- thymocytes. These receptors were collected from a boy less than two years old who had congenital heart surgery.

The chain has TRDV2 and TRDJ1, with 9 bases fitting TRDD3. Germline values: CDR1 GEAIGNYY, CDR2 EKD. This CDR3 spans 17 amino acids. V lost 0 bases to trimming and J lost 0 bases; unmatched junction nucleotides: 7. The CDR3: CACDTAGGSVYTDKLIF. CDR3 bases: TGTGCCTGTGACACCGCTGGGGGATCGGTGTACACCGATAAACTCATCTTT.

The V gene is TRDV1, the J gene TRDJ1; D is unclear. From germline, CDR1 is TSWWSYY and CDR2 QGS. Trimming took 5 bases from V and 8 from J, leaving 12 bases between them. The CDR3 is made up of 12 amino acids. The CDR3 coding sequence is TGTGCTCTTGGGCTCCCAGGGTCCAAACTCATCTTT. Encoded protein: CALGLPGSKLIF.

The V and J genes are TRDV1 and TRDJ1; TRDD3 matches 12 bases. Germline V gene sequence: CDR1 TSWWSYY, CDR2 QGS. The CDR3 loop spans 21 amino acids. The junction had 19 bases not matched to a gene; V was cut back by 5 bases and J by 0 bases. The CDR3 coding sequence is TGTGCTCTTGGGTCGCTGGGGGATACGCGTGAGATTTTTGCGTACACCGATAAACTCATCTTT. Protein product: CALGSLGDTREIFAYTDKLIF.

This chain links TRDV1 with TRDJ1, with 13 bases identical to TRDD3. Trimming removed 2 bases from V and 5 bases from J; junction bases left unmatched: 20. Germline values: CDR1 TSWWSYY, CDR2 QGS. The CDR3 runs 21 residues. The CDR3 bases are TGTGCTCTTGGGGAATACGTGCCTACGTTGAAACTGGGGGATACGTCTGATAAACTCATCTTT. This translates into CALGEYVPTLKLGDTSDKLIF.

In this sample, this clone turned up a few times. The gene calls are TRDV1 and TRDJ1; D unresolved. Germline V gives CDR1 TSWWSYY, CDR2 QGS. The CDR3 is 18 amino acids. The V gene lost 2 bases and the J gene lost 0 bases, with 19 bases spanning the gap. CDR3 sequence: CALGEIRLPISDTDKLIF. The CDR3, as DNA: TGTGCTCTTGGGGAAATAAGGCTCCCCATATCCGACACCGATAAACTCATCTTT.

This clone turned up a few times. V usage is TRDV1 and J usage is TRDJ1; perhaps TRDD3 as D (7 bases). The CDR3 loop spans 21 amino acids. Trimming stripped 1 base from V and 0 bases from J, with 27 bases between. Germline-derived CDR1 and CDR2 are TSWWSYY and QGS. The CDR3 sequence is CALGEQYYSFPILGYTDKLIF. The CDR3 DNA is TGTGCTCTTGGGGAACAATACTACTCCTTCCCTATACTGGGGTACACCGATAAACTCATCTTT.

In this sample, this clone turned up a few times. This sequence joins TRDV1 and TRDJ1; 11 bases match TRDD3. V trimming: 0 bases; J trimming: 4 bases; junction bases outside the gene matches: 28. Per the germline V gene, CDR1 is TSWWSYY and CDR2 is QGS. This CDR3 contains 24 residues. This chain's CDR3 is CALGELYLRPFLQLGDIGIDKLIF. DNA for the CDR3: TGTGCTCTTGGGGAACTCTATCTGCGGCCTTTCCTACAACTGGGGGATATTGGCATCGATAAACTCATCTTT.

This clone was recorded a few times. Other nucleotide sequences from this sample produce the same CDR3. The chain links TRDV1 to TRDJ1; TRDD3 matches at 7 bases. Germline lookup yields CDR1 TSWWSYY and CDR2 QGS. This CDR3 has 14 amino acids. Trimming cost V 2 bases and J 5 bases; bases outside gene matches: 5. The CDR3 DNA reads as TGTGCTCTTGGGGAAAGATCTGGGGGTGATAAACTCATCTTT. This gives the protein CALGERSGGDKLIF.

The chain joins TRDV1 to TRDJ1; no definite D call. Trimming stripped 1 base from V and 8 bases from J, with 8 bases between. This CDR3 is 12 amino acids long. Germline V gene data show CDR1 as TSWWSYY and CDR2 as QGS. As DNA, the CDR3 is TGTGCTCTTGGGGAACCTACCCTAAAACTCATCTTT. Residues: CALGEPTLKLIF.

This clone was seen only a few times. The chain couples TRDV1 to TRDJ1; D possibly corresponds to TRDD3 (8 bases). Germline assignment: CDR1 TSWWSYY and CDR2 QGS. This CDR3 is 26 amino acids long. Trimming took 6 bases from V and 0 from J, leaving 47 bases between them. The chain's CDR3 is CALGGGRGFALIPTCLGDSYTDKLIF. DNA for the CDR3: TGTGCTCTTGGAGGAGGAAGGGGATTCGCCTTGATTCCTACTTGCCTGGGGGACTCGTACACCGATAAACTCATCTTT.

V and J are TRDV1 and TRDJ1; 7 bases are shared with TRDD3. CDR1 is TSWWSYY and CDR2 is QGS in the germline V gene. The CDR3 consists of 19 residues. The ends lost 3 bases at V and 3 bases at J; junction bases unmatched: 19. The CDR3 region has the DNA TGTGCTCTTGGGGATAGAAACCCTGGGGGTACCCCGGGCGCCGATAAACTCATCTTT. This translates into CALGDRNPGGTPGADKLIF.

The sample holds a few counts of this clone. This sequence joins TRDV1 and TRDJ1; perhaps TRDD2 as D (5 bases). Per the germline V gene, CDR1 is TSWWSYY and CDR2 is QGS. Deletions cut 5 bases from V and 0 bases from J, with 25 bases between. The CDR3 extends over 19 amino acids. CDR3 DNA sequence: TGTGCTCTTGGGAAACGGGTCTCTTCCGCCGACCCCCACACCGATAAACTCATCTTT. This codes for CALGKRVSSADPHTDKLIF.

This rearrangement joins TRDV1 to TRDJ1; TRDD2 might be the D (5 bases). The CDR3 spans 18 residues. CDR1 and CDR2 (germline): TSWWSYY, QGS. Trimming stripped 5 bases from V and 0 bases from J, with 22 bases between. The DNA of the CDR3 is TGTGCTCTTGGGATCCCCTTCTTTCCGCCCCCGTACACCGATAAACTCATCTTT. Translating it yields CALGIPFFPPPYTDKLIF.

This chain links TRDV1 with TRDJ1, with TRDD3 identical over 9 bases. V shed 0 bases, J shed 0 bases, and the junction held 26 bases outside the gene matches. Germline V lookup: CDR1 TSWWSYY, CDR2 QGS. The CDR3 is 24 residues long. CDR3 protein: CALGELRREVPAKYWGTNTDKLIF. The DNA for the CDR3 is TGTGCTCTTGGGGAACTACGCCGAGAGGTTCCAGCAAAATACTGGGGGACAAACACCGATAAACTCATCTTT.

The V call is TRDV1, the J call TRDJ1, with 10 positions matching TRDD3. V dropped 3 bases and J dropped 5; count of bases not matched to a gene: 18. This CDR3 is 19 amino acids long. CDR1 and CDR2 (germline): TSWWSYY, QGS. CDR3 nucleotides: TGTGCTCTTGGGGACATTCCTCGACTACGAGGGGGGATACGGGATAAACTCATCTTT. Its protein is CALGDIPRLRGGIRDKLIF.

As to this clone: Mismatch with germline at one junction end may stem from a read error. The chain uses TRDV1 and TRDJ1; 12 nucleotides align to TRDD3. The CDR3 has 22 residues. From germline, CDR1 is TSWWSYY and CDR2 QGS. The CDR3 is CALGQLPTWGTGGYLYTDKLIF. CDR3 in DNA: TGTGCTCTTGGGCAACTTCCTACGTGGGGTACTGGGGGATACTTGTACACCGATAAACTCATCTTT.

This chain joins TRDV1 and TRDJ1; tentatively, D is TRDD2 (5 bases). This CDR3 contains 19 residues. The V end was cut by 0 bases, the J end by 6 bases, with 26 bases between. Germline CDR1 TSWWSYY, CDR2 QGS. CDR3 nucleotides: TGTGCTCTTGGGGAACTCCTAGGCCCTCACACCCTACTGAGTAATAAACTCATCTTT. Translated: CALGELLGPHTLLSNKLIF.

This chain connects TRDV1 to TRDJ1; 12 nucleotides align to TRDD3. Unmatched junction bases numbered 24, after V lost 0 bases and J lost 4 bases. The CDR3 runs to 23 residues. Germline V lookup: CDR1 TSWWSYY, CDR2 QGS. The CDR3 reads CALGELAPSHVGTGGYRGDKLIF. The DNA of the CDR3 is TGTGCTCTTGGGGAACTCGCCCCTTCCCACGTCGGGACTGGGGGATACAGGGGCGATAAACTCATCTTT.

The sample holds a few counts of this clone. The identical CDR3 is also encoded by other nucleotide sequences in the sample. The chain recombines TRDV2 with TRDJ1, with D uncertain. Trimming took 9 bases from V and 1 from J, leaving 20 bases between them. The CDR3 contains 15 residues. Germline lookup yields CDR1 GEAIGNYY and CDR2 EKD. The CDR3 sequence: CAQSGIRGPTDKLIF. The CDR3 DNA reads as TGTGCCCAGTCGGGAATAAGAGGCCCCACCGATAAACTCATCTTT.

This clone occurred a few times. The V call is TRDV1, the J call TRDJ1, with TRDD3 matching 8 bases. The CDR3 has 25 amino acids. Germline V lookup: CDR1 TSWWSYY, CDR2 QGS. Losses at the gene ends were 0 bases for V and 0 bases for J; bases not matched to a gene: 30. The CDR3, as DNA: TGTGCTCTTGGGGAACTTAACGCAAGTATTTACTGGGGGCCGAGAGGTCCTTTCTACACCGATAAACTCATCTTT. Translated: CALGELNASIYWGPRGPFYTDKLIF.

As to this clone: Within the sample, other DNA sequences also encode this same CDR3. The rearrangement joins TRDV1 to TRDJ1; D not resolved. Germline CDR1 and CDR2: TSWWSYY and QGS. This CDR3 has 17 residues. V lost 2 bases and J lost 1, with 17 bases in between. The CDR3 nucleotides read TGTGCTCTTGGGGAAGGACTCCCCTTAAGTCCCACCGATAAACTCATCTTT. This sequence encodes CALGEGLPLSPTDKLIF.

This clone was counted a few times. The V and J genes are TRDV1 and TRDJ1; D may match TRDD2 or TRDD3 (9 bases each). The germline V gene encodes CDR1 TSWWSYY and CDR2 QGS. CDR3 length: 20 residues. Trimming pared 4 bases from V and 0 bases from J, leaving 27 bases between. This CDR3 reads CALGVDPSYRGYGDTDKLIF. The CDR3 nucleotides are TGTGCTCTTGGGGTCGACCCTTCCTACCGGGGATACGGGGACACCGATAAACTCATCTTT.

For this clone: One junction end disagrees with the germline gene, perhaps due to a read error. Other DNA variants within this sample encode the same CDR3. V gene TRDV2 combines with J gene TRDJ1; 12 bases line up with TRDD3. The length of the CDR3 is 18 residues. Germline-derived CDR1 and CDR2 are GEAIGNYY and EKD. CDR3 nucleotide sequence: TGTGCCTGTGACACCCTACTGGGGGATACCCTCTGGATCGATAAGCTCATCTTT. This gives the protein CACDTLLGDTLWIDKLIF.

This sequence joins TRDV1 and TRDJ1; 13 nucleotides align to TRDD3. Germline V gives CDR1 TSWWSYY, CDR2 QGS. The CDR3 sequence is 21 residues long. V shed 3 bases, J shed 13 bases, and the junction held 29 bases outside the gene matches. The CDR3, as DNA: TGTGCTCTTGGGGACAGGGCCGACCTTCTTTCCAATACTGGGGGATACGCGTGGGACATCTTT. Encoded protein: CALGDRADLLSNTGGYAWDIF.

The genes are TRDV1 and TRDJ1; the D gene is possibly TRDD3 (6 bases). The CDR3 totals 16 residues. CDR1 TSWWSYY and CDR2 QGS come from the germline V gene. Deletions cut 0 bases from V and 0 bases from J, with 11 bases between. The CDR3 spells CALGELGGGNTDKLIF. In DNA, the CDR3 is TGTGCTCTTGGGGAACTAGGAGGGGGGAACACCGATAAACTCATCTTT.

V gene TRDV1 combines with J gene TRDJ1; perhaps TRDD2 as D (8 bases). Trimming stripped 1 base from V and 0 bases from J, with 27 bases between. The V gene's germline CDR1 is TSWWSYY and CDR2 QGS. The CDR3 loop spans 21 amino acids. CDR3: CALGEPLPTIGGIGDTDKLIF. The CDR3 DNA is TGTGCTCTTGGGGAACCGCTTCCTACTATTGGGGGAATAGGAGACACCGATAAACTCATCTTT.

The gene calls are TRDV1 and TRDJ1, with TRDD3 identical over 8 bases. The CDR3 is made up of 20 amino acids. Germline V gene data show CDR1 as TSWWSYY and CDR2 as QGS. Trimming removed 2 bases from V and 5 bases from J; junction bases left unmatched: 22. DNA for the CDR3: TGTGCTCTTGGGGAATTCACCCCCATACGGCGCTGGGGGACTTGTGATAAACTCATCTTT. The encoded protein is CALGEFTPIRRWGTCDKLIF.